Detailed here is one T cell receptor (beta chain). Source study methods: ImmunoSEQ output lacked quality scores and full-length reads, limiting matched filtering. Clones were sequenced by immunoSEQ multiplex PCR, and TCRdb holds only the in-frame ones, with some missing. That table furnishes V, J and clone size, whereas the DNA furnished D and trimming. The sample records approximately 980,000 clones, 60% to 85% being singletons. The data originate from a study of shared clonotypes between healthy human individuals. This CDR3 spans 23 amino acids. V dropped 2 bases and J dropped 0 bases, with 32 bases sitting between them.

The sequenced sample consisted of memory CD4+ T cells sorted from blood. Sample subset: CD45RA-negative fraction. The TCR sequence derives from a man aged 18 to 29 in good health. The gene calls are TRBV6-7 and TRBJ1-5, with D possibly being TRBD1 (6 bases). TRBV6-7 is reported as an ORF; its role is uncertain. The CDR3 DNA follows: TGTGCCAGCAGTTACCATACTCACAGGACCCACGGGGGGCCCCCCATTAGCAATCAGCCCCAGCATTTT. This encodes CASSYHTHRTHGGPPISNQPQHF.